This TCR beta chain originates from a study of regulatory T cells in long-lasting Graves disease (dated by TCRdb to the early 2020s). About the study as a whole: Persistent Graves' disease was defined as antithyroid drug treatment for over 5 years with persistently positive TSH receptor autoantibodies. The study was registered as a clinical trial and conducted in China. Persistent Graves' disease patients were compared with newly diagnosed Graves' disease patients by peripheral blood TCR sequencing and RNA sequencing. In the clinical cohort, patients with persistent Graves' disease had used antithyroid drugs for an average of roughly 10 years. TCR sequencing covered around 13 persistent and 20 or so newly diagnosed Graves' disease patients, about 35 samples in total.

CDR1 and CDR2 (SEHNR, FQNEAQ) derive from the germline V gene (reference sequence). Trimming costs V 4 bases and J 1 base, and their ends lie 10 bases apart. The CDR3, from cysteine to phenylalanine, totals 14 residues. Solely the CDR3 DNA is kept, with 42 bases framed from the first base. This specimen's time point label, interpreted: persistent/refractory GD, antithyroid drugs over 5 years with positive TRAb. RNA was extracted from PBMCs in TRIzol for both TCR sequencing and RNA sequencing. The diagnosis of Graves' disease followed American Thyroid Association guidelines. Patients for the study were recruited at an endocrinology department in Xi'an, China. From each patient, about 9.7 milliliters of peripheral blood was collected into an EDTA anticoagulant tube. Ficoll Paque Plus density gradient separation was used to isolate PBMCs, and no additional T cell sorting was done. An Agilent 2100 Bioanalyzer and agarose gel were used to check RNA quality, while a NanoDrop 2000 measured RNA concentration.

The protocol used for the library was multiplex PCR. These reads were obtained on an Illumina HiSeq 4000. TCR beta libraries were built with iRepertoire HTBI primers and Arm-PCR amplification of CDR3 regions. Before sequencing, the PCR products went through gel purification. Turning to the authors' computational methods: Gene usage analysis of CDR3 amino acid clonotypes used the roughly 60 TRBV and around 14 TRBJ segments found across samples. COPE and FqMerger were used to merge the filtered high-quality paired reads into contigs. BLAST was used to align contigs to IMGT TRBV, TRBD and TRBJ reference genes, with CDR3 defined following IMGT. Any clonotype with a frequency above 0.1% was counted as a highly expanded clone. Repertoire diversity was measured by Shannon entropy, and V-J evenness by the Gini coefficient. Public clonotypes were defined as clonotypes shared by more than one individual. TCRdb reworked the public reads: Q25 trimming with fastp, MiXCR clone assembly, productive beta chains retained. Entries that share a CDR3 protein sequence are merged under the most common genes and DNA. The V and J calls here are based on TCRdb, not the publication. This sample is represented by under 500,000 distinct CDR3 sequences; 20% to 25% of them were singletons. About a fifth of the sample is taken by the ten largest.

Study-wide findings and limitations: TRBV28, TRBJ1-2 and TRBJ2-5 were preferentially used in persistent disease, while TRBV20-1 and TRBJ2-1 were favored in newly diagnosed disease. Patients with persistent disease shared more public clonotypes (around 2,500) than newly diagnosed patients did (more than 900). Compared with newly diagnosed patients, patients with persistent Graves' disease had lower TCR Shannon entropy and fewer highly expanded clones, which suggests clonal expansion. The study examined only peripheral blood because the primary lesion, thyroid tissue, could not be accessed. Only the TCR beta chain was sequenced and analyzed. As a limitation, the authors acknowledged that the small sample size may reduce accuracy.

In this sample, this clonotype turned up many times. Its antigen remains unidentified. No per-base quality is available; no much larger clone lies one base away. The sequence was obtained from a female donor with Graves disease. The rearrangement combines TRBV7-9 with TRBJ1-1, and perhaps TRBD1 as D gene, on 5 matching bases. The specimen comprised peripheral blood mononuclear cells (PBMCs), sampled when the disease was refractory, from a patient treated with antithyroid drugs. The DNA sequence is as follows: TGTGCCAGCAGCTCTACGGGGGGGAACACTGAAGCTTTCTTT. It codes for CASSSTGGNTEAFF. The CDR3 plus the reference TRBV7-9 and TRBJ1-1 genes for the other parts give the full variable domain: DTGVSQNPRHKITKRGQNVTFRCDPISEHNRLYWYRQTLGQGPEFLTYFQNEAQLEKSRLLSDRFSAERPKGSFSTLEIQRTEQGDSAMYLCASSSTGGNTEAFFGQGTRLTVV.